This T cell receptor beta chain came from a study of blood T cell repertoires in COVID-19. Study at large: COVID-19 samples from acute and convalescent phases originated in the United States, Italy and Spain.

With 5 bases clipped from V and 10 bases from J, the junction kept 14 bases outside the gene matches. This CDR3 has 16 amino acids. CDR1 is SEHNR and CDR2 is FQNEAQ in the germline V gene (reference sequence). Participant reports of clinical history set cohort assignment. The table lists this clone with many counts. Generated by immunoSEQ multiplex PCR, the TCRdb table keeps only in-frame clones and is missing some. The sample lists under 250,000 clones, under 90% occurring once. The J gene is TRBJ1-1, the V gene TRBV7-9; TRBD1 agrees at 12 bases. The sample consisted of PBMCs or T cells enriched from blood (not recorded which). The receptor was isolated from a woman between 40 and 50 years old who had been exposed to COVID-19. The CDR3 DNA sequence: TGTGCCAGCAGCCCGCAGGCCGGGACAGGGGGCTCGGGAGCTTTCTTT. Encoded protein: CASSPQAGTGGSGAFF.